The rows below give T cell receptor beta chains drawn from one sample of a study of blood T cell repertoires in COVID-19. Clones were sequenced by immunoSEQ multiplex PCR, and TCRdb holds only the in-frame ones, with some missing. In the table there are 300,000 to 350,000 clones, 90% to 95% of which are singletons. Input material: PBMCs or T cells enriched from blood (not recorded which). These receptors were obtained from a woman aged 25 to 45 who had been exposed to COVID-19. Each CDR3 is given without its conserved first and last residue. A D gene is named only where the DNA matches it firmly.

j_gene	d_gene	len	v_gene	CDR3aa
TRBJ2-4	TRBD2	16	TRBV3-1/TRBV3-2	ASSQGGGRGYLFNIQY
TRBJ1-1	-	15	TRBV19	ASSIGQGLLVNTEAF
TRBJ2-7	TRBD2	13	TRBV5-1	ASSFDPGLAGEQY
TRBJ2-1	-	13	TRBV24-1	ATSDFVGGRNEQF
TRBJ2-7	-	11	TRBV18	ASFRTGRYEQY
TRBJ2-2	-	11	TRBV5-1	ASSLASTGELF
TRBJ2-7	-	12	TRBV10-2	ASSHQGRTYEQY
TRBJ2-3	-	15	TRBV4-2	ASSPGGRGEVTDTQY
TRBJ2-7	-	13	TRBV6-5	ASSSPMRISYEQY
TRBJ2-2	-	12	TRBV5-1	ASSPSSLGGELF
TRBJ2-6	-	15	TRBV5-1	ASRPGWAYSGANVLT
TRBJ2-1	TRBD2	12	TRBV11-1	ASGEGTIYNEQF
TRBJ2-1	-	11	TRBV19	ASSRLRQDRQF
TRBJ2-1	-	13	TRBV5-1	ASSLEIQGYNEQF
TRBJ1-2	-	12	TRBV4-2	ASSQVQDNYGYT
TRBJ1-5	-	12	TRBV15	ATSRDGRNQPQH
TRBJ1-2	-	11	TRBV5-5	ASSPQGSGGYT
TRBJ2-2	-	12	TRBV7-9	ASSYRSNTGELF
TRBJ2-1	-	13	TRBV7-8	ASSPRNRAYNEQF
TRBJ1-2	-	10	TRBV30	AWSTQRWGYT
TRBJ1-2	TRBD1	13	TRBV5-4	ASSFWDRANYGYT
TRBJ2-1	-	10	TRBV3-1/TRBV3-2	ASSQRIDEQF
TRBJ2-3	-	13	TRBV7-2	ASSRVAGITDTQY
TRBJ1-6	-	14	TRBV18	ASSPLQGPLSSPLH
TRBJ1-6	-	13	TRBV24-1	ATSDPREAWSPLH